The 17 T cell receptor beta chains presented below share a single source sample, sequenced in a study of T cell responses to AZD1222 COVID-19 vaccine. Profiling relied on immunoSEQ multiplex PCR, and the TCRdb table lists in-frame clones only, not all of them. The sample has fewer than 150,000 clones, around 90% seen once; the top ten hold roughly 5.7%. The sequences come from peripheral blood, collected 28 days after the second AZD1222 dose. These receptors were taken from an adult who received the AZD1222 COVID-19 vaccine.

This clone has just one count. V usage is TRBV21-1 and J usage is TRBJ1-2. TRBV21-1 is tagged as a pseudogene. The CDR3 consists of 21 residues. CDR3 loop: CASSKRGSGSVLTSGLYGYTF. The CDR3 nucleotides read TGTGCCAGCAGCAAAAGAGGGAGCGGGAGTGTACTGACGTCGGGGCTCTATGGCTACACCTTC.

J is TRBJ2-1 and V is TRBV12-3 or TRBV12-4; no firm D call. Deletions cut 7 bases from V and 5 bases from J, with 12 bases between. The CDR3 has 13 amino acids. CDR3 DNA: TGTGCCAGCAAGACTCGGATCCACAATGAGCAGTTCTTC. Translating gives CASKTRIHNEQFF.

This chain connects TRBV10-3 to TRBJ2-3; D is perhaps TRBD2 (6 bases). Germline assignment: CDR1 ENHRY and CDR2 SYGVKD. Trimming cost V 4 bases and J 2 bases, with 13 bases left between them. This CDR3 comprises 15 residues. The CDR3 loop is CAISVGIAATDTQYF. As DNA, the CDR3 is TGTGCCATCAGTGTAGGGATAGCGGCCACAGATACGCAGTATTTT.

The chain recombines TRBV4-1 with TRBJ2-1; 8 bases map to TRBD1. With 1 base clipped from V and 7 bases from J, the junction kept 6 bases outside the gene matches. Germline V gene sequence: CDR1 MGHRA, CDR2 YSYEKL. The CDR3 is 15 amino acids. This CDR3 is CASSQGQGAWNEQFF. The DNA of the CDR3 is TGCGCCAGCAGCCAAGGCCAGGGGGCTTGGAATGAGCAGTTCTTC.

J is TRBJ2-5 and V is TRBV18, with D unresolved. Between the trimmed V and J ends, which lost 1 base and 6 bases, there was a span of 12 bases. CDR1 and CDR2 (germline): KGHSH, LQKENI. The CDR3 runs 14 residues. The CDR3 reads CASSPLRHRQTQYF. The CDR3 DNA reads as TGTGCCAGCTCACCACTCCGCCATAGGCAGACCCAGTACTTC. Based on the CDR3 plus reference TRBV18 and TRBJ2-5, the full variable domain is NAGVMQNPRHLVRRRGQEARLRCSPMKGHSHVYWYRQLPEEGLKFMVYLQKENIIDESGMPKERFSAEFPKEGPSILRIQQVVRGDSAAYFCASSPLRHRQTQYFGPGTRLLVL.

The gene calls are TRBV7-9 and TRBJ1-2; 8 bases agree with TRBD1. Germline V lookup: CDR1 SEHNR, CDR2 FQNEAQ (reference sequence). V shed 4 bases, J shed 7 bases, and the junction held 5 bases outside the gene matches. The CDR3 consists of 13 residues. The CDR3 nucleotides are TGTGCCAGCAGCTCCCCAGGGGGCGGTGGCTACACCTTC. Its translation: CASSSPGGGGYTF.

V is TRBV13 and J is TRBJ2-6, with D unclear. The CDR3 sequence is 15 residues long. Germline CDR1 PRHDT, CDR2 FYEKMQ (reference sequence). V was cut by 3 bases and J by 3 bases, with 9 bases left in between. CDR3 nucleotide sequence: TGTGCCAGCAGCTTCTCCCGAGGTGGGGCCAACGTCCTGACTTTC. Amino acid sequence: CASSFSRGGANVLTF.

The J gene is TRBJ2-1, the V gene TRBV4-1; D not resolved. The CDR3 length is 15 residues. Germline loops: CDR1 MGHRA, CDR2 YSYEKL. V was cut by 0 bases and J by 4 bases, with 10 bases left in between. CDR3 sequence (DNA): TGCGCCAGCAGCCAAGATGGTAGGCAATACAATGAGCAGTTCTTC. It specifies CASSQDGRQYNEQFF.

The chain employs TRBV6-6 and TRBJ1-5, with D hard to call. The CDR3 contains 13 residues. Trimming left V 4 bases short and J 4 bases short, with 8 bases between. Germline CDR1 MNHNY, CDR2 SVGAGI (reference sequence). The CDR3, as DNA: TGTGCCAGCAGTTTGAGAGGGAATCAGCCCCAGCATTTT. Translation gives CASSLRGNQPQHF.

There are a few counts of this clone. A junction end diverges from the germline sequence, so it may reflect a read error. The J gene is TRBJ2-5, the V gene TRBV7-7; unclear D gene. CDR3 length equals 15 residues. Germline V gene sequence: CDR1 SSHAT, CDR2 FNYEAQ (reference sequence). CDR3 sequence reads: CASSLEFGRQETQYF. Written as DNA, the CDR3 is TGTGCTAGCAGCTTAGAGTTCGGCAGACAAGAGACCCAGTACTTC.

There are a few counts of this clone. The chain uses TRBV4-2 and TRBJ1-2, with D possibly matching TRBD1 (6 bases). Germline lookup yields CDR1 LGHNA and CDR2 YNFKEQ. The CDR3 consists of 16 residues. V lost 0 bases and J lost 3, with 14 bases in between. The CDR3 sequence is CASSQDPSGGYYGYTF. The DNA of the CDR3 is TGTGCCAGCAGCCAAGACCCCTCGGGGGGCTACTATGGCTACACCTTC.

The rearrangement links TRBV11-2 to TRBJ1-4, with TRBD1 matching over 10 bases. The CDR3 is 14 residues long. Trimming cost V 6 bases and J 6 bases; bases outside gene matches: 4. Per germline, CDR1 SGHAT and CDR2 FQNNGV. The CDR3 sequence is CASSLGQGDEKLFF. The CDR3 DNA reads as TGTGCCAGCAGTCTAGGACAGGGGGATGAAAAACTGTTTTTT. Full variable domain (missing parts from reference TRBV11-2 and TRBJ1-4): EAGVAQSPRYKIIEKRQSVAFWCNPISGHATLYWYQQILGQGPKLLIQFQNNGVVDDSQLPKDRFSAERLKGVDSTLKIQPAKLEDSAVYLCASSLGQGDEKLFFGSGTQLSVL.

This rearrangement joins TRBV27 to TRBJ2-5; 8 nucleotides match TRBD1. This CDR3 has 14 amino acids. Germline trimming cut 5 bases from V and 5 bases from J; bases unmatched to any gene: 7. CDR1 MNHEY and CDR2 SMNVEV come from the germline V gene (reference sequence). The CDR3 protein is CASSPQGATETQYF. CDR3 nucleotide sequence: TGTGCCAGCAGTCCTCAGGGGGCCACCGAGACCCAGTACTTC.

The rearrangement links TRBV6-5 to TRBJ1-4; a weak D match, TRBD1 (6 bases). The CDR3 covers 14 residues. Trimming took 6 bases from V and 6 from J, leaving 14 bases between them. CDR1 is MNHEY, CDR2 SVGAGI, per germline. Here the CDR3 DNA reads TGTGCCAGCAGCCCAGGGGAGGATTATGAAAAACTGTTTTTT. It codes for CASSPGEDYEKLFF.

The rearrangement links TRBV30 to TRBJ1-3; 7 bases agree with TRBD1. Unmatched junction bases numbered 8, after V lost 0 bases and J lost 0 bases. This CDR3 region has 17 residues. The V gene's germline CDR1 is GTSNPN and CDR2 SVGIG (reference sequence). This CDR3 reads CAWSVQQGHISGNTIYF. CDR3 nucleotides: TGTGCCTGGAGTGTACAACAGGGGCACATCTCTGGAAACACCATATATTTT.

V usage is TRBV5-6 and J usage is TRBJ2-1; 13 bases align to TRBD2. V dropped 2 bases and J dropped 7; count of bases not matched to a gene: 6. This CDR3 has 16 residues. CDR1 and CDR2 from the germline V gene are SGHDT and YYEEEE. CDR3 in DNA: TGTGCCAGCAGCTTTGGACTAGCGGGAGAGGGAAATGAGCAGTTCTTC. Translated: CASSFGLAGEGNEQFF.

The gene calls are TRBV27 and TRBJ1-1; tentatively, D is TRBD1 (6 bases). The CDR3 is made up of 13 amino acids. V lost 6 bases and J 6 bases, leaving 14 bases between the germline ends. The germline gives CDR1 MNHEY, CDR2 SMNVEV (reference sequence). In DNA, the CDR3 is TGTGCCAGCAGGGGGACCGGGACACCTGAAGCTTTCTTT. Translated: CASRGTGTPEAFF.